Following are 10 T cell receptor beta chains from one sample sequenced in a study of T cell repertoires in cytomegalovirus infection. Using its own MiXCR run on the reads, TCRdb lists one record per CDR3 protein. The table lists a few hundred thousand distinct CDR3 sequences, approximately 26% of them singletons, with 13% in the top ten. The sequenced sample consisted of PBMCs. The receptors were sampled from a human donor in good health (CMV status not recorded). Some clones in this sample may be carry-over from other donors' samples.

This rearrangement joins TRBV24-1 to TRBJ2-1, with TRBD2 identical over 15 bases. Germline V lookup: CDR1 KGHDR, CDR2 SFDVKD. After removal of 4 bases from V and 5 bases from J, the junction contained 8 bases not matched to a gene. The CDR3 runs 18 residues. The CDR3 nucleotides read TGTGCCACCAGTGACTCCGGACTAGCGGGAGGGTCCAACAATGAGCAGTTCTTC. This gives the protein CATSDSGLAGGSNNEQFF.

V is TRBV2 and J is TRBJ1-5; D remains ambiguous. The V end lost 4 bases, the J end lost 4 bases, and 8 bases lay between the germline ends. Germline V lookup: CDR1 SNHLY, CDR2 FYNNEI. CDR3 length: 13 amino acids. The CDR3 nucleotides are TGTGCCAGCAGTGTCTCGGGAAATCAGCCCCAGCATTTT. It yields the protein CASSVSGNQPQHF.

This clonotype was counted a few times. The V and J genes are TRBV20-1 and TRBJ1-5; D gene unclear. Germline loops: CDR1 DFQATT, CDR2 SNEGSKA (reference sequence). The CDR3 runs to 15 residues. Trimming took off 4 bases at V and 7 bases at J, with 20 bases between the two ends. The CDR3 coding sequence is TGCAGTGCTAATCTCCTGGGGAATCGGGAGCAGCCCCAGCATTTT. Protein sequence: CSANLLGNREQPQHF.

This clonotype has a handful of counts. The V and J genes are TRBV30 and TRBJ2-3; D gene uncertain. The V gene's germline CDR1 is GTSNPN and CDR2 SVGIG (reference sequence). Deletions cut 1 base from V and 4 bases from J, with 6 bases between. There are 12 residues in the CDR3. The CDR3 nucleotides are TGTGCCTGGAGTGACAGTGCAGATACGCAGTATTTT. It yields the protein CAWSDSADTQYF.

This clonotype showed up many times. The chain joins TRBV7-8 to TRBJ1-1; unclear D gene. The CDR3 runs to 16 residues. The V end was cut by 0 bases, the J end by 5 bases, with 16 bases between. Germline-derived CDR1 and CDR2 are SGHVS and FQNEAQ. CDR3: CASSLARVVGSTEAFF. The DNA for the CDR3 is TGTGCCAGCAGCTTAGCGAGGGTAGTGGGGTCTACTGAAGCTTTCTTT.

The chain combines TRBV20-1 with TRBJ2-1; D uncertain. CDR3 length: 13 amino acids. The V and J ends lost 3 bases and 9 bases respectively, with 15 bases between them. Germline V gene lookup returns CDR1 DFQATT and CDR2 SNEGSKA (reference sequence). DNA of the CDR3: TGCAGTGCTAGCCTCGACTCTCGGCCTGAGCAGTTCTTC. Amino acid sequence: CSASLDSRPEQFF.

This clonotype turned up a few times. The V gene is TRBV25-1, the J gene TRBJ1-6, with TRBD1 matching over 9 bases. V dropped 6 bases and J dropped 7; count of bases not matched to a gene: 4. The germline V gene encodes CDR1 MGHDK and CDR2 SYGVNS. This CDR3 has 14 residues. CDR3 region: CASSGTGINSPLHF. As DNA, the CDR3 is TGTGCCAGCAGCGGGACAGGGATCAATTCACCCCTCCACTTT.

The chain is built from TRBV7-6 and TRBJ1-2; 7 positions match TRBD1. The trim removed 3 bases at V and 4 bases at J, leaving 11 bases unmatched. The CDR3 loop spans 16 amino acids. The V gene's germline CDR1 is SGHVS and CDR2 FNYEAQ. CDR3 region: CASSFGRDRGGYGYTF. DNA for the CDR3: TGTGCCAGCAGCTTCGGCAGGGACAGAGGAGGCTATGGCTACACCTTC.

This clonotype was observed at least ten times. The V and J genes are TRBV7-2 and TRBJ1-1, with D perhaps matching TRBD1 (5 bases). V was pared by 4 bases and J by 7 bases, with 13 bases between. From germline, CDR1 is SGHTA and CDR2 FQGNSA. The CDR3 has 13 residues. CDR3: CASSWGRGGEAFF. The CDR3 region has the DNA TGTGCCAGCAGCTGGGGGAGGGGCGGTGAAGCTTTCTTT.

The chain carries TRBV29-1 and TRBJ2-5; 10 positions agree with TRBD1. V shed 6 bases, J shed 5 bases, and the junction held 6 bases outside the gene matches. Per the germline V gene, CDR1 is SQVTM and CDR2 is ANQGSEA. The CDR3 is 13 amino acids. The CDR3 DNA reads as TGCAGCGTCACCGGGACAGGGGTCGAGACCCAGTACTTC. Translating gives CSVTGTGVETQYF. The entire variable domain, with the rest obtained from reference TRBV29-1 and TRBJ2-5, is as follows: SAVISQKPSRDICQRGTSLTIQCQVDSQVTMMFWYRQQPGQSLTLIATANQGSEATYESGFVIDKFPISRPNLTFSTLTVSNMSPEDSSIYLCSVTGTGVETQYFGPGTRLLVL.